The text below deals with one TCR beta chain. Its antigen is unidentified. The data are from a study of graft-versus-host responses after intestinal transplantation. Processed graft tissue released its intraepithelial and lamina propria lymphocytes. Findings of the study overall: GvH clones appeared in recipient marrow, some first in ileum or blood. Early HvG declines after transplant were associated with peak circulating GvH clone levels.

The ends were cut back, 0 bases at V and 5 bases at J, with 7 bases in the middle. The CDR3 is 13 amino acids. Germline loops: CDR1 GTSNPN, CDR2 SVGIG (reference sequence). The protocol was immunoSEQ multiplex PCR, while the TCRdb copy is restricted to in-frame clones and leaves out a portion. Among 25,000 to 30,000 clones listed, around four fifths were seen once. This receptor was identified in a human patient who received an intestinal transplant, so some T cells may come from the graft donor. The V call is TRBV30, the J call TRBJ2-2, with a weak D call TRBD2 (6 bases). The material sequenced was ileum tissue, taken 98 days after intestinal transplantation. The CDR3 sequence: CAWSVSGTGELFF. CDR3 DNA sequence: TGTGCCTGGAGTGTTAGCGGAACCGGGGAGCTGTTTTTT.